A selection of T cell receptor beta chains follows, all from one sample in a study of T cell responses to AZD1222 COVID-19 vaccine. Profiled with immunoSEQ multiplex PCR; TCRdb holds only in-frame clones, not every one. The sample has approximately 110,000 clones, around 84% seen once. Material: peripheral blood, obtained on day 0 of AZD1222 vaccination. Receptors originate from an adult in good health. The CDR3 runs from the conserved cysteine through the conserved F or W. The D gene is left open where the match is weak. The listing skips clone size in some rows; elsewhere it reads once, few, many or a size class.

TRBV28	NA	TRBJ2-1	NA	14	CASKGGGSYNEQFF	TGTGCCAGCAAGGGAGGGGGATCCTACAATGAGCAGTTCTTC
TRBV6-6	NA	TRBJ2-2	NA	16	CASSYVSPANTGELFF	TGTGCCAGCAGCTACGTCAGTCCCGCGAACACCGGGGAGCTGTTTTTT
TRBV19	TRBD1	TRBJ1-2	NA	14	CASTQTGGSYGYTF	TGTGCCAGTACCCAGACAGGGGGCAGCTATGGCTACACCTTC
TRBV15	NA	TRBJ1-1	NA	12	CATSGGYTEAFF	TGTGCCACCAGCGGGGGTTACACTGAAGCTTTCTTT
TRBV15	NA	TRBJ1-6	NA	17	CATSSGLLSSYNSPLHF	TGTGCCACCAGCAGCGGCCTACTAAGCTCCTATAATTCACCCCTCCACTTT
TRBV30	NA	TRBJ1-3	NA	14	CAWNLDISGNTIYF	TGTGCCTGGAATTTAGACATCTCTGGAAACACCATATATTTT
TRBV18	NA	TRBJ2-4	NA	16	CASSQQEHQAKNIQYF	TGTGCCAGCTCACAACAGGAACACCAAGCGAAAAACATTCAGTACTTC
TRBV2	NA	TRBJ1-2	NA	13	CASSEDGRYGYTF	TGTGCCAGCAGTGAAGACGGACGCTATGGCTACACCTTC
TRBV3-1/TRBV3-2	NA	TRBJ2-5	NA	16	CASSQGGAGKAETQYF	TGTGCCAGCAGCCAAGGAGGGGCGGGGAAGGCAGAGACCCAGTACTTC
TRBV10-3	TRBD1	TRBJ1-5	NA	13	CAISYQGDQPQHF	TGTGCCATCAGTTATCAGGGGGATCAGCCCCAGCATTTT
TRBV29-1	TRBD1	TRBJ1-2	NA	12	CSAGQGAGGYTF	TGCAGCGCAGGACAGGGGGCGGGCGGCTACACCTTC
TRBV18	NA	TRBJ1-1	NA	13	CASSQGQNTEAFF	TGTGCCAGCTCACAGGGGCAGAACACTGAAGCTTTCTTT
TRBV6-1	TRBD1	TRBJ2-2	NA	16	CASSDTGGPNTGELFF	TGTGCCAGCAGTGATACAGGGGGCCCGAACACCGGGGAGCTGTTTTTT
TRBV9	TRBD1	TRBJ2-2	NA	14	CASSATGRTGELFF	TGTGCCAGCAGCGCGACAGGGCGGACCGGGGAGCTGTTTTTT
TRBV19	NA	TRBJ1-5	NA	15	CASSIVWQSNQPQHF	TGTGCCAGTAGTATAGTTTGGCAGTCCAATCAGCCCCAGCATTTT
TRBV29-1	NA	TRBJ1-4	NA	14	CSVEGGFANEKLFF	TGCAGCGTTGAAGGGGGTTTTGCTAATGAAAAACTGTTTTTT
TRBV3-1/TRBV3-2	NA	TRBJ2-7	NA	12	CASSQGANEQYF	TGTGCCAGCAGCCAAGGGGCCAACGAGCAGTACTTC
TRBV6-5	NA	TRBJ1-1	NA	15	CASTLRGGANTEAFF	TGTGCCAGCACCCTTCGGGGAGGGGCAAACACTGAAGCTTTCTTT
TRBV13	NA	TRBJ1-2	NA	13	CASSLNSNYGYTF	TGTGCCAGCAGCTTAAACAGCAACTATGGCTACACCTTC
TRBV29-1	NA	TRBJ1-4	few	15	CSVAGGAVSNEKLFF	TGCAGCGTCGCGGGCGGGGCAGTCAGTAATGAAAAACTGTTTTTT
TRBV6-2/TRBV6-3	TRBD1	TRBJ1-1	NA	13	CASSLGTGIEAFF	TGTGCCAGCAGTTTGGGGACAGGGATTGAAGCTTTCTTT
TRBV18	NA	TRBJ1-1	NA	14	CASSQTGGSTEAFF	TGTGCCAGCTCACAGACGGGGGGCAGCACTGAAGCTTTCTTT
TRBV28	TRBD1	TRBJ1-2	NA	12	CATRTGGHGYTF	TGTGCCACCCGGACAGGGGGCCATGGCTACACCTTC
TRBV5-1	TRBD1	TRBJ2-3	NA	15	CASSPGQGWPDTQYF	TGCGCCAGCAGCCCTGGACAGGGGTGGCCAGATACGCAGTATTTT
TRBV25-1	NA	TRBJ1-2	NA	12	CASSVEGPGYTF	TGTGCCAGCAGTGTTGAGGGACCCGGCTACACCTTC
TRBV7-2	TRBD2	TRBJ2-7	NA	16	CASSLGQSGAGYEQYF	TGTGCCAGCAGCTTAGGTCAGAGCGGGGCCGGCTACGAGCAGTACTTC
TRBV5-4	NA	TRBJ2-7	NA	14	CASSLDARSNEQYF	TGTGCCAGCAGCTTGGACGCGAGGAGTAACGAGCAGTACTTC
TRBV10-1	TRBD1	TRBJ1-1	NA	17	CASSRGTTGQVNTEAFF	TGCGCCAGTAGCCGGGGGACTACTGGACAGGTGAACACTGAAGCTTTCTTT
TRBV7-8	NA	TRBJ1-5	NA	15	CASSSWRGGGQPQHF	TGTGCCAGCAGCTCATGGCGGGGGGGCGGGCAGCCCCAGCATTTT
TRBV7-8	TRBD1	TRBJ1-5	NA	16	CASSLAGAAGGQPQHF	TGTGCCAGCAGCTTAGCGGGGGCGGCAGGGGGTCAGCCCCAGCATTTT
TRBV28	TRBD1	TRBJ2-7	once	14	CASSPGTGPYEQYF	TGTGCCAGCAGCCCAGGGACAGGGCCTTACGAGCAGTACTTC